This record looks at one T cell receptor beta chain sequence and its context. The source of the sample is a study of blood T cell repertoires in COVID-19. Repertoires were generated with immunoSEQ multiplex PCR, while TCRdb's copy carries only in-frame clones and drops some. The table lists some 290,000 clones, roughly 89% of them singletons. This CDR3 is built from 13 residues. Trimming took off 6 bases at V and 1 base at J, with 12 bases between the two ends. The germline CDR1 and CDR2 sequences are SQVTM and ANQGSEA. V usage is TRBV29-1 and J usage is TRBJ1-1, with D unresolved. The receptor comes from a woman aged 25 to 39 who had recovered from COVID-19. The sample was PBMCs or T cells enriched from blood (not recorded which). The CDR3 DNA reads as TGCAGCGTCCTTACAGACACGAACACTGAAGCTTTCTTT. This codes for CSVLTDTNTEAFF.